Below, 13 T cell receptor beta chains from the same sample are listed, as sequenced in a study of memory CD4+ T cells and cytomegalovirus serostatus (dated by TCRdb to about 2019). Single viable CD3+CD4+CD8-CD45RO+ cells were sorted as memory CD4+ T cells on a FACSAria II. Preparation of the library involved the immunoSEQ multiplex PCR assay. Entries here come from immuneACCESS through TCRdb and include only in-frame sequences with V and J called. Some clones fail to appear in such tables; in the studies checked, an unresolved V gene covers under half of the shortfall, and the cause of the remainder is unknown. Here the sample has 40,000 to 55,000 clones; 60% to 80% occur a single time. The ten most abundant clones make up 0.67% of the sample. The specimen sequenced was memory CD4+ T cells from blood. The origin of the receptors is an adult in good health and CMV-seronegative.

The chain joins TRBV9 to TRBJ2-7; unclear D gene. Trimming pared 0 bases from V and 7 bases from J, leaving 17 bases between. Germline loops: CDR1 SGDLS, CDR2 YYNGEE. CDR3 length: 15 residues. CDR3 in amino acids: CASSVGYEALREQYF. In nucleotides, the CDR3 is TGTGCCAGCAGCGTAGGATATGAGGCCCTGAGAGAGCAGTACTTC.

The chain joins TRBV10-3 to TRBJ1-3, with TRBD1 as a possible D gene (6 bases). With 4 bases removed from V and 4 bases from J, the gap between germline ends came to 17 bases. This CDR3 has 16 amino acids. The germline V gene encodes CDR1 ENHRY and CDR2 SYGVKD. CDR3 region: CAISGAEDRSGNTIYF. The CDR3 region has the DNA TGTGCCATCAGTGGGGCTGAAGACAGGAGCGGAAACACCATATATTTT.

This chain links TRBV19 with TRBJ2-2, with D possibly matching TRBD1 (5 bases). This CDR3 comprises 15 residues. The V gene's germline CDR1 is LNHDA and CDR2 SQIVND (reference sequence). V was shortened by 5 bases and J by 1 base, with 11 bases between the two germline ends. This CDR3 reads CASSLTELNTGELFF. CDR3 sequence (DNA): TGTGCCAGTAGTCTGACAGAGTTGAACACCGGGGAGCTGTTTTTT.

There are a few counts of this clone. The chain joins TRBV30 to TRBJ1-1; possibly TRBD1 for D (6 bases). The germline gives CDR1 GTSNPN, CDR2 SVGIG (reference sequence). The CDR3 length is 12 residues. The V end was cut by 3 bases, the J end by 5 bases, with 10 bases between. CDR3: CAWRTGPTEAFF. CDR3 nucleotide sequence: TGTGCCTGGAGGACAGGCCCGACTGAAGCTTTCTTT.

This clone came up a few times. V gene TRBV4-1 combines with J gene TRBJ1-1; no firm D call. With 3 bases removed from V and 8 bases from J, the gap between germline ends came to 13 bases. There are 13 residues in the CDR3. Germline V CDR1 and CDR2: MGHRA, YSYEKL. The CDR3 nucleotides read TGCGCCAGCAGCCAGGTTTACAAAAGGGAAGCTTTCTTT. Amino acid sequence: CASSQVYKREAFF.

V and J are TRBV7-9 and TRBJ2-5; maybe TRBD1 (6 bases). The CDR3 is 13 amino acids. V shed 1 base and J shed 7 bases, with 10 bases lying between them. The V gene's germline CDR1 is SEHNR and CDR2 FQNEAQ (reference sequence). Written as DNA, the CDR3 is TGTGCCAGCAGCTTAGAACAGGGAGTGACCCAGTACTTC. Protein: CASSLEQGVTQYF. Complete variable domain (other parts from reference TRBV7-9 and TRBJ2-5): DTGVSQNPRHKITKRGQNVTFRCDPISEHNRLYWYRQTLGQGPEFLTYFQNEAQLEKSRLLSDRFSAERPKGSFSTLEIQRTEQGDSAMYLCASSLEQGVTQYFGPGTRLLVL.

The V gene is TRBV7-2, the J gene TRBJ2-2; no clear D gene. The CDR3 runs 12 residues. V dropped 5 bases and J dropped 3 bases, with 4 bases sitting between them. Germline V gene lookup returns CDR1 SGHTA and CDR2 FQGNSA. The CDR3 DNA reads TGTGCCAGCAGCCATTACACCGGGGAGCTGTTTTTT. Encoded protein: CASSHYTGELFF.

The V call is TRBV21-1, the J call TRBJ1-3; the table's D call, TRBD1, has no DNA check behind it. TRBV21-1 is an annotated pseudogene. This CDR3 is built from 16 residues. Here the CDR3 reads CASSRYADRVGNTIYF. DNA for the CDR3: TGTGCCAGCAGTCGATATGCCGACAGGGTCGGAAACACCATATATTTT.

This chain connects TRBV2 to TRBJ2-1; weak D call: TRBD2 (6 bases). The CDR3 has 14 residues. Germline V lookup: CDR1 SNHLY, CDR2 FYNNEI. V gave up 11 bases and J gave up 7 bases, with 21 bases separating them. The CDR3 reads CAYTPTARGNEQFF. Here the CDR3 DNA reads TGTGCCTATACCCCGACAGCACGGGGGAATGAGCAGTTCTTC.

This rearrangement joins TRBV27 to TRBJ1-5; tentative D call: TRBD1 (6 bases). CDR1 MNHEY and CDR2 SMNVEV come from the germline V gene (reference sequence). The CDR3 is 15 amino acids. Trimming took 6 bases from V and 1 from J, leaving 13 bases between them. The CDR3 region is CASRPGQISNQPQHF. Here the CDR3 DNA reads TGTGCCAGCAGACCCGGACAGATCAGCAATCAGCCCCAGCATTTT.

The chain uses TRBV7-3 and TRBJ1-3, with D unclear. Trimming removed 3 bases from V and 0 bases from J, with 12 bases in between. This CDR3 is built from 16 residues. Germline CDR1 reads SGHTA; CDR2 reads FQGTGA. The CDR3 sequence is CASSFGPVSSGNTIYF. In nucleotides, the CDR3 is TGTGCCAGCAGCTTTGGACCGGTGAGCTCTGGAAACACCATATATTTT. Together with reference TRBV7-3 and TRBJ1-3, the CDR3 gives the full variable domain: GAGVSQTPSNKVTEKGKYVELRCDPISGHTALYWYRQSLGQGPEFLIYFQGTGAADDSGLPNDRFFAVRPEGSVSTLKIQRTERGDSAVYLCASSFGPVSSGNTIYFGEGSWLTVV.

This clone showed up just once. The chain employs TRBV19 and TRBJ1-4; no clear D gene. This CDR3 has 15 residues. Germline V gene sequence: CDR1 LNHDA, CDR2 SQIVND (reference sequence). With 5 bases removed from V and 0 bases from J, the gap between germline ends came to 10 bases. CDR3 in amino acids: CASSALKATNEKLFF. The CDR3 DNA follows: TGTGCCAGTAGTGCCCTGAAGGCAACTAATGAAAAACTGTTTTTT.

The V call is TRBV5-5, the J call TRBJ2-4; possible D gene TRBD2, 5 bases. Trimming left V 0 bases short and J 0 bases short, with 16 bases between. This CDR3 is built from 18 residues. CDR1 and CDR2 (germline): SGHKS, YYEKEE (reference sequence). In nucleotides, the CDR3 is TGTGCCAGCAGCTTGGGTGTGCGGGCAGATTTAGCCAAAAACATTCAGTACTTC. Its protein product is CASSLGVRADLAKNIQYF.